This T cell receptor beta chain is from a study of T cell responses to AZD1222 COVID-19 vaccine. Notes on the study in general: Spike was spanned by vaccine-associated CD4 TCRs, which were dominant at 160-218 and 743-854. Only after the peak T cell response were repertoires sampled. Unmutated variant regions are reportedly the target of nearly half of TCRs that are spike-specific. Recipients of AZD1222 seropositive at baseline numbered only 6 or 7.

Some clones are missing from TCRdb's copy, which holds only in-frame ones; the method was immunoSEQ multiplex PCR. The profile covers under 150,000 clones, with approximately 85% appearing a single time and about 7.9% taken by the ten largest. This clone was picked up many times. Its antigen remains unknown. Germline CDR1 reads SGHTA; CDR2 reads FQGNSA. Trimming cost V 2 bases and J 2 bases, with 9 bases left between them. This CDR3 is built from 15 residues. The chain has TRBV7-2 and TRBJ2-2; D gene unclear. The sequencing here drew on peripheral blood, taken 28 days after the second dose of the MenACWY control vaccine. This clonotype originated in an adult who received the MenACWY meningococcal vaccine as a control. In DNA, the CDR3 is TGTGCCAGCAGCTTAACGGCCGGAAACACCGGGGAGCTGTTTTTT. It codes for CASSLTAGNTGELFF.